These T cell receptor beta chains were read from a single sample in a study of Graves' ophthalmopathy and Graves' hyperthyroidism. One entry per CDR3 protein, called by TCRdb with MiXCR from the multiplex PCR reads. The sample contains hundreds of thousands of distinct CDR3 sequences, about 40% of which appear only once. The source material was peripheral blood. These receptors were obtained from an adult man with Graves' ophthalmopathy. Each CDR3 is given with its conserved first and last residue. A D gene is named only where the DNA matches it firmly. Not all rows give a size; the values are once, few, many and, for expanded clones, a class.

v_gene: TRBV7-9; j_gene: TRBJ2-7; d_gene: -; abundance: many; CDR3nt: TGTGCCAGCAGCTTACCGGGGACCTCCTACGAGCAGTACTTC; CDR3aa: CASSLPGTSYEQYF
v_gene: TRBV10-2; j_gene: TRBJ1-1; d_gene: -; abundance: many; CDR3nt: TGCGCCAGCAGGAACGGGGAAGGGAAGAACACTGAAGCTTTCTTT; CDR3aa: CASRNGEGKNTEAFF
v_gene: TRBV19; j_gene: TRBJ1-4; d_gene: -; abundance: -; CDR3nt: TGTGCCAGTAGTCCGAGAGGGCGGACTAATGAAAAACTGTTTTTT; CDR3aa: CASSPRGRTNEKLFF
v_gene: TRBV10-3; j_gene: TRBJ1-6; d_gene: TRBD1; abundance: many; CDR3nt: TGTGCCATCAGTGATCTTGGACAGGTGAATTCACCCCTCCACTTT; CDR3aa: CAISDLGQVNSPLHF
v_gene: TRBV5-1; j_gene: TRBJ1-2; d_gene: TRBD1; abundance: many; CDR3nt: TGCGCCAGCACCCAGGACAGGGGAGTCTATGGCTACACCTTC; CDR3aa: CASTQDRGVYGYTF
v_gene: TRBV7-9; j_gene: TRBJ1-2; d_gene: -; abundance: many; CDR3nt: TGTGCCAGCAGCCCCTACCCGGGCAGCTATGGCTACACCTTC; CDR3aa: CASSPYPGSYGYTF
v_gene: TRBV7-2; j_gene: TRBJ2-3; d_gene: -; abundance: -; CDR3nt: TGTGCCAGCAGCCGACGGGACTTCGGGGCAGATACGCAGTATTTT; CDR3aa: CASSRRDFGADTQYF
v_gene: TRBV4-1; j_gene: TRBJ1-2; d_gene: -; abundance: many; CDR3nt: TGCGCCAGCAGCCCTCGGCGGCAGGGGAATGGCTACACCTTC; CDR3aa: CASSPRRQGNGYTF
v_gene: TRBV12-3/TRBV12-4; j_gene: TRBJ1-5; d_gene: -; abundance: many; CDR3nt: TGTGCCAGCAGCGGGGGAGGCGGTCAGCCCCAGCATTTT; CDR3aa: CASSGGGGQPQHF
v_gene: TRBV7-9; j_gene: TRBJ2-7; d_gene: -; abundance: many; CDR3nt: TGTGCCAGCAGCTTAGCGGCGGCAGTTACACTCTCCTACGAGCAGTACTTC; CDR3aa: CASSLAAAVTLSYEQYF
v_gene: TRBV19; j_gene: TRBJ2-2; d_gene: -; abundance: -; CDR3nt: TGTGCCAGTAGTAAAACCCCTGGGAACACCGGGGAGCTGTTTTTT; CDR3aa: CASSKTPGNTGELFF
v_gene: TRBV29-1; j_gene: TRBJ1-2; d_gene: -; abundance: -; CDR3nt: TGCAGCGTCCTATCTGGGGGAGGGTATGGCTACACCTTC; CDR3aa: CSVLSGGGYGYTF
v_gene: TRBV2; j_gene: TRBJ1-6; d_gene: TRBD1; abundance: many; CDR3nt: TGTGCCAGCAGTGGGACAGGGGATGATAATTCACCCCTCCACTTT; CDR3aa: CASSGTGDDNSPLHF
v_gene: TRBV25-1; j_gene: TRBJ1-4; d_gene: TRBD1; abundance: -; CDR3nt: TGTGCCAGCAGTGAATTCCGGACAGGGACGGTTCATGAAAAACTGTTTTTT; CDR3aa: CASSEFRTGTVHEKLFF